What follows are 5 T cell receptor beta chains derived from one specimen sequenced in a study of cytomegalovirus exposure and HLA in healthy donors. The PCR employed 60 Vbeta primers together with 13 Jbeta primers. TCRdb's copy holds only in-frame clones and misses some; the assay was immunoSEQ multiplex PCR. This table holds 110,000 or so clones, 70% to 80% found once. The source material was PBMCs. The receptors come from a man in his fifties in good health and CMV-seropositive.

Comment on this clone: At the DNA level, this CDR3 is encoded by other sequences in the same sample as well. This sequence joins TRBV19 and TRBJ2-1; 8 bases fit TRBD2. The junction had 7 bases not matched to a gene; V was cut back by 8 bases and J by 4 bases. This CDR3 is 14 amino acids long. Germline values: CDR1 LNHDA, CDR2 SQIVND (reference sequence). Here the CDR3 reads CASSSGGSYNEQFF. In DNA form, the CDR3 reads TGTGCCAGTTCAAGCGGGGGCTCTTACAATGAGCAGTTCTTC. Full variable domain (remainder filled in from reference TRBV19 and TRBJ2-1): DGGITQSPKYLFRKEGQNVTLSCEQNLNHDAMYWYRQDPGQGLRLIYYSQIVNDFQKGDIAEGYSVSREKKESFPLTVTSAQKNPTAFYLCASSSGGSYNEQFFGPGTRLTVL.

The chain links TRBV5-1 to TRBJ2-1; TRBD2 agrees at 14 bases. With 4 bases clipped from V and 8 bases from J, the junction kept 8 bases outside the gene matches. The CDR3 is 16 amino acids. Germline V gene sequence: CDR1 SGHRS, CDR2 YFSETQ. The CDR3 sequence: CASSPRLAGGPHEQFF. The CDR3 nucleotides are TGCGCCAGCAGCCCTCGACTAGCGGGAGGGCCCCATGAGCAGTTCTTC.

This rearrangement joins TRBV10-1 to TRBJ1-1; D not resolved. The germline V and J ends were trimmed by 6 bases and 1 base, with 9 bases remaining between them. CDR1 and CDR2 from the germline V gene are WNHNN and SYGVQD (reference sequence). CDR3 length equals 13 residues. CDR3 region: CASSPAGNTEAFF. DNA of the CDR3: TGCGCCAGCAGCCCCGCAGGGAACACTGAAGCTTTCTTT.

V gene TRBV11-3 combines with J gene TRBJ1-3, with no clear D. This CDR3 has 15 residues. Germline CDR1 reads SGHNT; CDR2 reads YENEEA. Trimming pared 1 base from V and 0 bases from J, leaving 7 bases between. CDR3 sequence: CASSLGRNSGNTIYF. The DNA of the CDR3 is TGTGCCAGCAGCTTAGGGCGGAACTCTGGAAACACCATATATTTT.

This clone was picked up a small number of times. The chain combines TRBV7-2 with TRBJ2-3; 15 bases map to TRBD2. The CDR3 runs 17 residues. J lost 5 bases, V lost 0 bases, and 3 bases had no gene match. Germline V gene data show CDR1 as SGHTA and CDR2 as FQGNSA. CDR3 sequence reads: CASSLARTSGGGDTQYF. The CDR3 bases are TGTGCCAGCAGCTTAGCGCGGACTAGCGGGGGGGGAGATACGCAGTATTTT.